The entry that follows covers one TCR beta chain sequence. Profiled with immunoSEQ multiplex PCR; TCRdb holds only in-frame clones, not every one. The sample records around 140,000 clones, around 86% being singletons. This entry comes from a study of blood T cell repertoires in COVID-19. On the study more broadly: Both acute and convalescent COVID-19 samples were obtained from the United States, Italy and Spain.

The receptor's source is a man at least 80 years old with acute or convalescent COVID-19. The sample comprised peripheral blood.

The CDR3 spells CASSLEGQGAVGTDTQYF. The DNA for the CDR3 is TGTGCCAGCAGCTTAGAGGGACAGGGGGCGGTGGGCACAGATACGCAGTATTTT. The chain is built from TRBV7-9 and TRBJ2-3, with 12 bases matching TRBD1. V gave up 1 base and J gave up 1 base; unmatched junction bases: 6. The germline gives CDR1 SEHNR, CDR2 FQNEAQ (reference sequence). The CDR3 covers 18 residues.